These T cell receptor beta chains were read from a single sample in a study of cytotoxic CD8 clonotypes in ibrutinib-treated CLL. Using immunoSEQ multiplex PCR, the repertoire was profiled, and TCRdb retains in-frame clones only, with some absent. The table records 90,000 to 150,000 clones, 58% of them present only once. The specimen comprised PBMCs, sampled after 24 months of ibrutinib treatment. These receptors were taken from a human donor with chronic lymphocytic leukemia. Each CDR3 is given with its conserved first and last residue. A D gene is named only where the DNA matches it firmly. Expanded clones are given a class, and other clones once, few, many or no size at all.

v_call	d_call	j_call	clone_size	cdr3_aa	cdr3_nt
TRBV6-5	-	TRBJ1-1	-	CASSYSGARGTEAFF	TGTGCCAGCAGTTACTCCGGTGCGAGGGGTACTGAAGCTTTCTTT
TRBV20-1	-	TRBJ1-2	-	CSASSNYGYTF	TGCAGTGCTAGTTCCAACTATGGCTACACCTTC
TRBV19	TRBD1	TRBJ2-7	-	CASSKWDSYEQYF	TGTGCCAGTAGTAAATGGGACAGCTACGAGCAGTACTTC
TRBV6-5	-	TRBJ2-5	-	CASSTRDTQETQYF	TGTGCCAGCAGTACACGGGACACTCAAGAGACCCAGTACTTC
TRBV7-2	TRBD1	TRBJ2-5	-	CASSGGTGRRETQYF	TGTGCCAGCAGCGGAGGGACAGGAAGAAGGGAGACCCAGTACTTC
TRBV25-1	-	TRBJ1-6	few	CASGSDTHNSPLHF	TGTGCCAGCGGATCGGACACCCATAATTCACCCCTCCACTTT
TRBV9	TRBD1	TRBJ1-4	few	CASSLGQEIDEKLFF	TGTGCCAGCAGCTTGGGACAGGAGATAGATGAAAAACTGTTTTTT
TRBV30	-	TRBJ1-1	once	CAWSGTAPTEAFF	TGTGCCTGGAGTGGAACAGCCCCCACTGAAGCTTTCTTT
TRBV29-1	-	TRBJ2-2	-	CSVEMQGGTGELFF	TGCAGCGTTGAGATGCAGGGCGGGACCGGGGAGCTGTTTTTT
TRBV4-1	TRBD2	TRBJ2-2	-	CASSQDWTSGGDTGELFF	TGCGCCAGCAGCCAAGATTGGACTAGCGGGGGAGACACCGGGGAGCTGTTTTTT
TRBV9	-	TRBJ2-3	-	CASSPRDTQYF	TGTGCCAGCAGCCCCAGGGATACGCAGTATTTT
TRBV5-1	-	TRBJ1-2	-	CASSLGSNYGYTF	TGCGCCAGCAGCTTGGGCAGCAACTATGGCTACACCTTC
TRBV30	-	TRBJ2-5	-	CASVVSETQYF	TGTGCCTCCGTAGTGTCAGAGACCCAGTACTTC
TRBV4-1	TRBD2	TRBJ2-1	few	CASSLLGLGREQFF	TGCGCCAGCAGCCTCCTCGGACTAGGGCGGGAGCAGTTCTTC
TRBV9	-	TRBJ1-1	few	CASSVVPQNTEAFF	TGTGCCAGCAGCGTAGTCCCACAGAACACTGAAGCTTTCTTT
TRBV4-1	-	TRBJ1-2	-	CASSQQSGANYGYTF	TGCGCCAGCAGCCAACAATCGGGGGCTAACTATGGCTACACCTTC
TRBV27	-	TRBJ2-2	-	CASSPHAPGHPNTGELFF	TGTGCCAGCAGTCCCCATGCGCCGGGACACCCGAACACCGGGGAGCTGTTTTTT